The clone carrying this TCR beta chain came up a few times. Sequencing libraries for TCR beta were prepared with iRepertoire HTBI primers and Arm-PCR of CDR3 regions. TCRdb fed the multiplex PCR reads into MiXCR, producing one record per CDR3 protein. Of 650,000 to 850,000 distinct CDR3 sequences detected, approximately 31% appear once; the ten largest clones hold about two fifths. Time point in this sample: persistent/refractory GD, antithyroid drugs over 5 years with positive TRAb. PBMC RNA was the source of the TCR library. These data come from a study of regulatory T cells in long-lasting Graves disease. The TCR comes from a female donor with Graves disease. The sample here was peripheral blood mononuclear cells (PBMCs), taken when the disease was refractory, from a patient treated with antithyroid drugs.

For the CDR3, the DNA is TGCGCCAGCAGTCAAGCGGGAGGGCCTGGCATTCAGTACTTC. Translation gives CASSQAGGPGIQYF. The chain combines TRBV5-1 with TRBJ2-4; 10 positions match TRBD2. Germline CDR1 and CDR2: SGHRS and YFSETQ. This CDR3 is built from 14 residues. V gave up 5 bases and J gave up 9 bases; unmatched junction bases: 8.